Below are 3 T cell receptor beta chains sequenced from a single sample in a study of high-grade serous ovarian cancer treatment subgroups. Profiled with immunoSEQ multiplex PCR; TCRdb holds only in-frame clones, not every one. The sample holds thousands of clones, 65% to 85% seen once. Tumor tissue was taken before any definitive surgery or chemotherapy was given. Sequencing was done on a sample of tumor tissue. The receptors were gathered from a human donor with high-grade serous ovarian cancer.

This clone was seen once. This chain connects TRBV7-6 to TRBJ2-2; D uncertain. Germline V gene lookup returns CDR1 SGHVS and CDR2 FNYEAQ. The V end was cut by 1 base, the J end by 2 bases, with 17 bases between. The CDR3 runs to 18 residues. CDR3 nucleotides: TGTGCCAGCAGCTTAGGACTCCAGAGTACCCCCAACACCGGGGAGCTGTTTTTT. Translation: CASSLGLQSTPNTGELFF.

This chain joins TRBV28 and TRBJ1-6; D not certain. Looked up from germline, CDR1 is MDHEN and CDR2 is SYDVKM. CDR3 length: 14 residues. Trimming shortened V by 3 bases and J by 10 bases, and 13 bases separated the two germline ends. CDR3 bases: TGTGCCAGCAGTTTGGAGCCTAGGAGGTCACCCCTCCACTTT. It translates to CASSLEPRRSPLHF.

J is TRBJ2-7 and V is TRBV18; D assignment may be TRBD1 or TRBD2 (5 bases each). The CDR3 extends over 14 amino acids. V lost 3 bases and J 1 base, leaving 10 bases between the germline ends. The germline gives CDR1 KGHSH, CDR2 LQKENI. In nucleotides, the CDR3 is TGTGCCAGCTCACCGGGGGTAGGATCCTACGAGCAGTACTTC. Translation: CASSPGVGSYEQYF.